The 30 T cell receptor beta chains given below trace back to one sample, sequenced in a study of blood T cell repertoires in COVID-19 (dated by TCRdb to between 2020 and 2021). Preparation of the library involved the immunoSEQ multiplex PCR assay. Imported from immuneACCESS, the table was reduced by TCRdb to in-frame sequences with V and J called. These copies leave out some clones; in studies compared against another copy, an unresolved V gene accounts for under half, and the cause of the remainder is not known. The sample yields around 100,000 clones; over 65% were counted once. Of the sample, 9.5% to 15% is held by the ten largest clones. The specimen was peripheral blood. Source of these receptors: a human donor in a cohort sampled during active COVID-19.

CDR3 amino acids: CASSLVGRENEKLFF. For the CDR3, the DNA is TGTGCCAGCAGCTTGGTTGGTAGGGAGAATGAAAAACTGTTTTTT. The rearrangement uses TRBV5-6 and TRBJ1-4; no firm D call. Germline values: CDR1 SGHDT, CDR2 YYEEEE. V lost 0 bases and J lost 5, with 11 bases in between. This CDR3 region has 15 residues.

The chain links TRBV27 to TRBJ1-6, with D possibly being TRBD1 (6 bases). The germline V gene encodes CDR1 MNHEY and CDR2 SMNVEV (reference sequence). CDR3 length: 14 amino acids. Deletions cut 8 bases from V and 4 bases from J, with 12 bases between. The chain's CDR3 is CASRRDKYNSPLHF. CDR3 nucleotide sequence: TGTGCCAGCCGCCGGGACAAGTATAATTCACCCCTCCACTTT.

V usage is TRBV25-1 and J usage is TRBJ2-4, with D perhaps matching TRBD2 (6 bases). The length of the CDR3 is 17 residues. Germline CDR1 and CDR2: MGHDK and SYGVNS. The V end lost 3 bases, the J end lost 8 bases, and 23 bases lay between the germline ends. CDR3 nucleotide sequence: TGTGCCAGCAGTGATGGTCGGCTTGGGGGGAAGGTTGACATTCAGTACTTC. It is translated as CASSDGRLGGKVDIQYF.

The chain recombines TRBV30 with TRBJ1-2, with 8 bases aligning to TRBD1. CDR3 length equals 16 residues. The V segment lost 3 bases and the J segment 3 bases; nucleotides outside the gene matches: 12. Per germline, CDR1 GTSNPN and CDR2 SVGIG (reference sequence). Here the CDR3 DNA reads TGTGCCTGGAGGCTTACCGGGACAGGCAACTACTATGGCTACACCTTC. Its protein is CAWRLTGTGNYYGYTF. The full variable domain, in which reference TRBV30 and TRBJ1-2 provide the parts outside the CDR3, is SQTIHQWPATLVQPVGSPLSLECTVEGTSNPNLYWYRQAAGRGLQLLFYSVGIGQISSEVPQNLSASRPQDRQFILSSKKLLLSDSGFYLCAWRLTGTGNYYGYTFGSGTRLTVV.

The chain carries TRBV4-1 and TRBJ1-5; 12 bases are a match to TRBD1. V lost 0 bases and J lost 0; bases outside the gene matches: 9. The germline V gene encodes CDR1 MGHRA and CDR2 YSYEKL. The length of the CDR3 is 20 residues. CDR3 DNA sequence: TGCGCCAGCAGCCAAGAGTTCGGGACAGGGGGCACTTATAGCAATCAGCCCCAGCATTTT. Amino acid sequence: CASSQEFGTGGTYSNQPQHF.

The rearrangement links TRBV30 to TRBJ1-3, with no clear D. Looked up from germline, CDR1 is GTSNPN and CDR2 is SVGIG (reference sequence). The CDR3 runs 15 residues. V dropped 0 bases and J dropped 0 bases, with 9 bases sitting between them. The CDR3 protein is CAWSVWADSGNTIYF. The DNA of the CDR3 is TGTGCCTGGAGTGTATGGGCAGACTCTGGAAACACCATATATTTT.

The chain is built from TRBV15 and TRBJ2-6; tentative D call: TRBD1 (6 bases). The CDR3 runs 17 residues. Deletions cut 3 bases from V and 4 bases from J, with 16 bases between. From germline, CDR1 is LNHNV and CDR2 YYDKDF (reference sequence). CDR3 DNA sequence: TGTGCCACCAGCAGCGGCCGAGGGGGTGCGGGGGCCAACGTCCTGACTTTC. It translates to CATSSGRGGAGANVLTF.

This rearrangement joins TRBV5-6 to TRBJ1-4; 8 bases line up with TRBD1. The CDR3 runs to 16 residues. The germline V gene has CDR1 SGHDT and CDR2 YYEEEE. V gave up 2 bases and J gave up 6 bases; unmatched junction bases: 9. The CDR3 DNA sequence: TGTGCCAGCAGCTTCCGGGACAGGAGATTTTATGAAAAACTGTTTTTT. Amino acids: CASSFRDRRFYEKLFF.

V usage is TRBV6-4 and J usage is TRBJ2-5; 14 nucleotides agree with TRBD2. Germline V gene lookup returns CDR1 MRHNA and CDR2 SNTAGT. J lost 4 bases, V lost 8 bases, and 6 bases had no gene match. The CDR3 sequence is 15 residues long. CDR3 in DNA: TGTGCCAGCTCAAGGACTAGCGGGGGGCGAGAGACCCAGTACTTC. Encoded protein: CASSRTSGGRETQYF.

V gene TRBV7-9 combines with J gene TRBJ2-6; D remains ambiguous. V was pared by 5 bases and J by 4 bases, with 15 bases between. CDR1 and CDR2 from the germline V gene are SEHNR and FQNEAQ (reference sequence). The CDR3 spans 16 residues. The CDR3 DNA reads TGTGCCAGCAGCCCCATGCCCGGGTCCGGGGCCAACGTCCTGACTTTC. Amino acids: CASSPMPGSGANVLTF. Full variable domain (outside the CDR3, taken from reference TRBV7-9 and TRBJ2-6): DTGVSQNPRHKITKRGQNVTFRCDPISEHNRLYWYRQTLGQGPEFLTYFQNEAQLEKSRLLSDRFSAERPKGSFSTLEIQRTEQGDSAMYLCASSPMPGSGANVLTFGAGSRLTVL.

The rearrangement uses TRBV29-1 and TRBJ1-2; D gene ambiguous. Per germline, CDR1 SQVTM and CDR2 ANQGSEA. This CDR3 comprises 12 residues. Trimming left V 8 bases short and J 5 bases short, with 15 bases between. The CDR3 reads CSTDTLGYGYTF. CDR3 nucleotide sequence: TGCAGCACAGACACCCTTGGTTATGGCTACACCTTC.

This clone showed up just once. This chain joins TRBV6-2 or TRBV6-3 and TRBJ2-7; 9 positions match TRBD2. The CDR3 sequence is 16 residues long. Germline-derived CDR1 and CDR2 are MNHEY and SVGEGT. V trimming: 6 bases; J trimming: 0 bases; junction bases outside the gene matches: 9. The DNA of the CDR3 is TGTGCCAGCAGCTTCATATCTAGCGGGATCTCCTACGAGCAGTACTTC. It codes for CASSFISSGISYEQYF.

V usage is TRBV10-3 and J usage is TRBJ2-1, with 10 bases fitting TRBD2. The CDR3 contains 16 residues. Looked up from germline, CDR1 is ENHRY and CDR2 is SYGVKD. The trim removed 0 bases at V and 5 bases at J, leaving 4 bases unmatched. In nucleotides, the CDR3 is TGTGCCATCAGTGAGTCGAGCGGGAGGGCGAACAATGAGCAGTTCTTC. This translates into CAISESSGRANNEQFF.

V usage is TRBV29-1 and J usage is TRBJ2-7; D might be TRBD2 (5 bases). The CDR3 consists of 12 residues. In germline, CDR1 is SQVTM, CDR2 ANQGSEA. V was pared by 7 bases and J by 3 bases, with 13 bases between. CDR3 region: CSGGEGFYEQYF. The CDR3 coding sequence is TGCAGCGGCGGAGAGGGCTTCTACGAGCAGTACTTC.

The CDR3 is CASSPSGYNSPLHF. The CDR3 DNA sequence: TGTGCCAGCTCACCATCAGGGTATAATTCACCCCTCCACTTT. This rearrangement joins TRBV18 to TRBJ1-6; possibly TRBD1 for D (5 bases). The length of the CDR3 is 14 residues. The germline V gene has CDR1 KGHSH and CDR2 LQKENI. Trimming pared 2 bases from V and 4 bases from J, leaving 6 bases between.

The chain carries TRBV2 and TRBJ1-2; D perhaps matches TRBD1 (6 bases). Looked up from germline, CDR1 is SNHLY and CDR2 is FYNNEI. The CDR3 is 16 amino acids. V lost 9 bases and J 2 bases, leaving 22 bases between the germline ends. The CDR3 loop reads CASDGDTRGINYGYTF. In nucleotides, the CDR3 is TGTGCCAGTGACGGGGACACAAGGGGAATAAACTATGGCTACACCTTC.

This sequence joins TRBV6-6 and TRBJ1-5; TRBD1 aligns across 9 bases. The CDR3 has 14 residues. Looked up from germline, CDR1 is MNHNY and CDR2 is SVGAGI (reference sequence). The V gene end was trimmed by 4 bases and the J gene end by 5 bases; junction bases not matched to a gene: 3. CDR3 in DNA: TGTGCCAGCAGTTCACAGGGGGCATATCAGCCCCAGCATTTT. As protein: CASSSQGAYQPQHF.

The V call is TRBV5-1, the J call TRBJ2-5; D not resolved. This CDR3 has 16 amino acids. V lost 8 bases and J 0 bases, leaving 20 bases between the germline ends. The germline V gene has CDR1 SGHRS and CDR2 YFSETQ. CDR3 sequence reads: CASSSRAQVHQETQYF. For the CDR3, the DNA is TGCGCCAGTAGCAGCCGAGCCCAGGTCCACCAAGAGACCCAGTACTTC. The variable domain in full, completed from reference TRBV5-1 and TRBJ2-5, reads KAGVTQTPRYLIKTRGQQVTLSCSPISGHRSVSWYQQTPGQGLQFLFEYFSETQRNKGNFPGRFSGRQFSNSRSEMNVSTLELGDSALYLCASSSRAQVHQETQYFGPGTRLLVL.

The chain uses TRBV24-1 and TRBJ2-7, with D unclear. Per germline, CDR1 KGHDR and CDR2 SFDVKD. CDR3 size: 13 residues. V lost 4 bases, J lost 0 bases, and 6 bases lay in between. CDR3 DNA sequence: TGTGCCACCAGTGAATTTAGCTCCTACGAGCAGTACTTC. Protein: CATSEFSSYEQYF.

This clone was seen only once. The chain couples TRBV6-2 or TRBV6-3 to TRBJ1-5, with TRBD1 identical over 7 bases. J gave up 1 base and V 6 bases, and 9 bases lay outside the gene matches. This CDR3 comprises 16 residues. Germline V lookup: CDR1 MNHEY, CDR2 SVGEGT. CDR3 sequence (DNA): TGTGCCAGCAGCCACACTGCAGGGGGAAGCAATCAGCCCCAGCATTTT. Residues: CASSHTAGGSNQPQHF.

The chain joins TRBV6-5 to TRBJ1-1, with 10 bases identical to TRBD1. From germline, CDR1 is MNHEY and CDR2 SVGAGI. The trim removed 6 bases at V and 8 bases at J, leaving 9 bases unmatched. This CDR3 is 14 amino acids long. The CDR3 sequence: CASSYRDRGPEAFF. The DNA for the CDR3 is TGTGCCAGCAGCTACCGGGACAGGGGCCCCGAAGCTTTCTTT.

The CDR3: CASSHSGRALYNEQFF. In DNA, the CDR3 is TGTGCCAGCAGCCATAGCGGGAGGGCCCTCTACAATGAGCAGTTCTTC. The chain combines TRBV7-9 with TRBJ2-1; the match to TRBD2 covers 11 bases. CDR1 SEHNR and CDR2 FQNEAQ come from the germline V gene (reference sequence). The ends lost 5 bases at V and 3 bases at J; junction bases unmatched: 6. The CDR3 spans 16 residues.

This chain connects TRBV2 to TRBJ2-1; D gene ambiguous. CDR1 and CDR2 from the germline V gene are SNHLY and FYNNEI. The CDR3 extends over 13 amino acids. Between the trimmed V and J ends, which lost 6 bases and 8 bases, there was a span of 14 bases. In DNA form, the CDR3 reads TGTGCCAGCAGCGTTCCTGATCGGGATGAGCAGTTCTTC. It encodes CASSVPDRDEQFF.

This rearrangement joins TRBV9 to TRBJ2-3, with 8 nucleotides matching TRBD2. CDR1 SGDLS and CDR2 YYNGEE come from the germline V gene. With 0 bases clipped from V and 0 bases from J, the junction kept 3 bases outside the gene matches. CDR3 size: 16 residues. The CDR3 loop reads CASSVGIAGSTDTQYF. In DNA, the CDR3 is TGTGCCAGCAGCGTAGGGATAGCGGGGAGCACAGATACGCAGTATTTT.

The chain combines TRBV5-1 with TRBJ2-1; 11 nucleotides agree with TRBD2. Germline-derived CDR1 and CDR2 are SGHRS and YFSETQ. The CDR3 covers 15 residues. V lost 1 base, J lost 8 bases, and 5 bases stayed unmatched. CDR3 in DNA: TGCGCCAGCAGCTTGCGGCTAGCGGGAGGCCATGAGCAGTTCTTC. Translating gives CASSLRLAGGHEQFF.

The chain combines TRBV5-4 with TRBJ2-1; TRBD1 matches at 7 bases. Germline CDR1 reads SGHNT; CDR2 reads YYREEE (reference sequence). V lost 4 bases to trimming and J lost 4 bases; unmatched junction nucleotides: 8. The CDR3 has 15 amino acids. The CDR3 DNA follows: TGTGCCAGCAGCACGGGACAGAGGAAATACAATGAGCAGTTCTTC. Its protein product is CASSTGQRKYNEQFF.

The J gene is TRBJ1-2, the V gene TRBV19; 10 positions match TRBD1. The CDR3 spans 16 residues. The V and J ends lost 7 bases and 4 bases, in that order; junction bases with no gene match: 12. Germline V gene sequence: CDR1 LNHDA, CDR2 SQIVND (reference sequence). The CDR3 nucleotides read TGTGCCAGTACTGTTCTGGGGACAGGGGCCCCCTATGGCTACACCTTC. Translation: CASTVLGTGAPYGYTF.

The chain is built from TRBV5-1 and TRBJ2-3, with a tentative D call TRBD1 (5 bases). The CDR3 has 15 amino acids. Germline lookup yields CDR1 SGHRS and CDR2 YFSETQ. With 0 bases removed from V and 4 bases from J, the gap between germline ends came to 12 bases. CDR3 in amino acids: CASSLALGAADTQYF. Here the CDR3 DNA reads TGCGCCAGCAGCTTGGCCTTAGGGGCCGCAGATACGCAGTATTTT.

The chain joins TRBV7-2 to TRBJ1-2; D is unresolved. From germline, CDR1 is SGHTA and CDR2 FQGNSA. Between the trimmed V and J ends, which lost 5 bases and 5 bases, there was a span of 15 bases. The CDR3 covers 14 residues. This CDR3 reads CASSARQEAYGYTF. DNA for the CDR3: TGTGCCAGCAGCGCCCGGCAGGAAGCATATGGCTACACCTTC. Combining the CDR3 with reference TRBV7-2 and TRBJ1-2 gives the whole variable domain GAGVSQSPSNKVTEKGKDVELRCDPISGHTALYWYRQSLGQGLEFLIYFQGNSAPDKSGLPSDRFSAERTGGSVSTLTIQRTQQEDSAVYLCASSARQEAYGYTFGSGTRLTVV.

This clone came up a few times. The chain carries TRBV7-9 and TRBJ1-6; 10 bases are shared with TRBD1. J was trimmed by 6 bases and V by 0 bases; bases with no gene match: 2. The length of the CDR3 is 16 residues. Germline CDR1 reads SEHNR; CDR2 reads FQNEAQ (reference sequence). The CDR3 region is CASSLAGTGVNSPLHF. CDR3 nucleotides: TGTGCCAGCAGCTTAGCCGGGACAGGGGTTAATTCACCCCTCCACTTT.